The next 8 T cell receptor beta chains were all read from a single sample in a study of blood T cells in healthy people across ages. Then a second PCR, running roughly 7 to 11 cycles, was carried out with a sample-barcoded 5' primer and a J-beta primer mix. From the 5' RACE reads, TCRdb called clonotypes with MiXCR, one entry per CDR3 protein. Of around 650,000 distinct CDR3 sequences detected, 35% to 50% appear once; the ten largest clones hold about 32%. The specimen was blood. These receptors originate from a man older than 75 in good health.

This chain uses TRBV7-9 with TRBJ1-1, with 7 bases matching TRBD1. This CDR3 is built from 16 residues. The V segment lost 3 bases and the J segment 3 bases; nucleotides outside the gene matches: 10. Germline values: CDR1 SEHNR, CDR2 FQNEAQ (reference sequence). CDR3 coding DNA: TGTGCCAGCAGCTTTTTTACGACAGGGTCGGACACTGAAGCTTTCTTT. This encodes CASSFFTTGSDTEAFF.

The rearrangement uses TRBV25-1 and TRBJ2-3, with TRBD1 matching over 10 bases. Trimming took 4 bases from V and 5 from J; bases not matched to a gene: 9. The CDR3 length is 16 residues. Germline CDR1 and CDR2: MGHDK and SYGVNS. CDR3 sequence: CASSGAGTGVGDTQYF. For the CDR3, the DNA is TGTGCCAGCAGTGGCGCCGGGACAGGGGTTGGAGATACGCAGTATTTT.

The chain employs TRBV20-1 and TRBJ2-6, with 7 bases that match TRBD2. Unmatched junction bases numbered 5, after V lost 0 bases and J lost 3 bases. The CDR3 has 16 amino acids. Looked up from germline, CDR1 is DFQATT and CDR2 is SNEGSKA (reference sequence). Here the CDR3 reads CSARDTSGGGANVLTF. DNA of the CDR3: TGCAGTGCTAGAGACACTTCGGGAGGTGGGGCCAACGTCCTGACTTTC.

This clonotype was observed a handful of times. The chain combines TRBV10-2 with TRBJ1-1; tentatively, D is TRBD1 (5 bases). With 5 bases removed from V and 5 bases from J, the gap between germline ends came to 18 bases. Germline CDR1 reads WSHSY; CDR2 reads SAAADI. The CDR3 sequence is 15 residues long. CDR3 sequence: CASSLGGGRVTEAFF. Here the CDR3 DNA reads TGCGCCAGCAGTTTGGGCGGGGGTCGAGTTACTGAAGCTTTCTTT.

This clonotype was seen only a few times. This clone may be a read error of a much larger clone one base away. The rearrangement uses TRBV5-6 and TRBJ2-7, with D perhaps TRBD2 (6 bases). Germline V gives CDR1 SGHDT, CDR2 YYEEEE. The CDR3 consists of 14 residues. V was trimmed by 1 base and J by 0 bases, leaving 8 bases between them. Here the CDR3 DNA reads TGTGCCAGCAGCTTGAGGCGGGGCTCCTACGAGCAGTACTTC. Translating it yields CASSLRRGSYEQYF.

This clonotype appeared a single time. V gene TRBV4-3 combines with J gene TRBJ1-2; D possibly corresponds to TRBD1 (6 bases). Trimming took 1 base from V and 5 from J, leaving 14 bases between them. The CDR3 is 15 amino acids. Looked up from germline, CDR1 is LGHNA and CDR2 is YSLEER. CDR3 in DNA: TGCGCCAGCAGCCAAGGTACCCAGGGGAGGTATGGCTACACCTTC. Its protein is CASSQGTQGRYGYTF.

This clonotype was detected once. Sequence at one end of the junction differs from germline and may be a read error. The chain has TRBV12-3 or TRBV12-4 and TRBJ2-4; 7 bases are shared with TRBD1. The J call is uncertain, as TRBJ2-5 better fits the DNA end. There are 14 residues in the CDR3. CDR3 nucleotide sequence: TGTGCCGGCAGTATTGGGACAGTTCAAGAGACCCAGTACTTC. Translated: CAGSIGTVQETQYF.

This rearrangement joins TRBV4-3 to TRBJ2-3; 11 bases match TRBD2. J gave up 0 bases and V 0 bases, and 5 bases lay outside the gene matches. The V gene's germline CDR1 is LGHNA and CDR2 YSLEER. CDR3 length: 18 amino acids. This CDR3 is CASSQDGGTSGSTDTQYF. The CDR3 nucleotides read TGCGCCAGCAGCCAAGATGGAGGGACTAGCGGAAGCACAGATACGCAGTATTTT.